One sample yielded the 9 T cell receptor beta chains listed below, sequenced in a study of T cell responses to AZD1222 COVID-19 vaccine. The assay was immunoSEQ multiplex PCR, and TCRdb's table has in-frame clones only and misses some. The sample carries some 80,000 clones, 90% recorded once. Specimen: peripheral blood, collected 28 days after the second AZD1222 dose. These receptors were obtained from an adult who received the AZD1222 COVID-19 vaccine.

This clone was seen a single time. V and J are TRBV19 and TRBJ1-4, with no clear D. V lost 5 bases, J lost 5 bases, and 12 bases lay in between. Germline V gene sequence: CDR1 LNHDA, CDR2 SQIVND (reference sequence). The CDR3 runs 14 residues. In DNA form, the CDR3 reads TGTGCCAGTAGTTTACAGCCCTCCAATGAAAAACTGTTTTTT. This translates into CASSLQPSNEKLFF.

For the CDR3, the DNA is TGTGCCAGCAGTTTTGGAGGAACCTACGAGCAGTACTTC. Translating it yields CASSFGGTYEQYF. The J gene is TRBJ2-7, the V gene TRBV12-3 or TRBV12-4, with TRBD2 as a possible D gene (5 bases). This CDR3 has 13 amino acids. With 3 bases removed from V and 2 bases from J, the gap between germline ends came to 8 bases.

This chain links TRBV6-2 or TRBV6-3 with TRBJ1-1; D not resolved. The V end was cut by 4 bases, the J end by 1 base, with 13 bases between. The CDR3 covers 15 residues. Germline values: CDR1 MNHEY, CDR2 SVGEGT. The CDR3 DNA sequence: TGTGCCAGCAGTTTTATCCAGATACAGAACACTGAAGCTTTCTTT. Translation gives CASSFIQIQNTEAFF.

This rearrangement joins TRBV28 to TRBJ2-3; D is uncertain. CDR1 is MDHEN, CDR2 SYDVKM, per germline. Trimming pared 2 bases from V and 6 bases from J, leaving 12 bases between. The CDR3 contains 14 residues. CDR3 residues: CASSLPRVMDTQYF. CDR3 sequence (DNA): TGTGCCAGCAGTTTACCTAGGGTCATGGATACGCAGTATTTT.

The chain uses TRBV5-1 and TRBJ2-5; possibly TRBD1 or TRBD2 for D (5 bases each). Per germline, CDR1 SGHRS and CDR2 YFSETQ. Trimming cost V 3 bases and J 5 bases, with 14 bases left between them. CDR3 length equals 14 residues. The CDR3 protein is CASSWDPPRETQYF. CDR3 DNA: TGCGCCAGCAGCTGGGACCCTCCCCGGGAGACCCAGTACTTC.

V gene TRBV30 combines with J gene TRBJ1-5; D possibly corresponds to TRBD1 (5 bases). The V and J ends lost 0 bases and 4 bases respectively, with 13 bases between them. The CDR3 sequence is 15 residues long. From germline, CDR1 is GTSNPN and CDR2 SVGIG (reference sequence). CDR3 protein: CAWSVLRGGNQPQHF. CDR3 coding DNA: TGTGCCTGGAGTGTACTTAGGGGAGGGAATCAGCCCCAGCATTTT.

For the CDR3, the DNA is TGTGCCAGCAGTGAAGTTAAACAGGTGCACGGGGAAAAACTGTTTTTT. The encoded protein is CASSEVKQVHGEKLFF. The V and J genes are TRBV25-1 and TRBJ1-4; D may be TRBD1 (5 bases). CDR3 length: 16 residues. CDR1 MGHDK and CDR2 SYGVNS come from the germline V gene. Trimming took 2 bases from V and 8 from J, leaving 18 bases between them.

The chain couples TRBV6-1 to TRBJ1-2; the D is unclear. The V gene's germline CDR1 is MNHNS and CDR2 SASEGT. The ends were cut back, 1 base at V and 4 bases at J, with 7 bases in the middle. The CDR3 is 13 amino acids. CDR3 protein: CASSEGRTYGYTF. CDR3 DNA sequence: TGTGCCAGCAGTGAAGGGCGGACCTATGGCTACACCTTC.

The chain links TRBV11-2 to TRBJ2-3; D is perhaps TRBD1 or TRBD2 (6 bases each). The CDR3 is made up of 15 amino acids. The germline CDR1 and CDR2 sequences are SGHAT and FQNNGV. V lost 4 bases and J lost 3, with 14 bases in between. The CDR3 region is CASSSSTGGTDTQYF. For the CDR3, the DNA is TGTGCCAGCAGCTCCTCGACAGGAGGGACAGATACGCAGTATTTT. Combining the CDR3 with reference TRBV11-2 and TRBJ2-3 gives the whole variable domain EAGVAQSPRYKIIEKRQSVAFWCNPISGHATLYWYQQILGQGPKLLIQFQNNGVVDDSQLPKDRFSAERLKGVDSTLKIQPAKLEDSAVYLCASSSSTGGTDTQYFGPGTRLTVL.